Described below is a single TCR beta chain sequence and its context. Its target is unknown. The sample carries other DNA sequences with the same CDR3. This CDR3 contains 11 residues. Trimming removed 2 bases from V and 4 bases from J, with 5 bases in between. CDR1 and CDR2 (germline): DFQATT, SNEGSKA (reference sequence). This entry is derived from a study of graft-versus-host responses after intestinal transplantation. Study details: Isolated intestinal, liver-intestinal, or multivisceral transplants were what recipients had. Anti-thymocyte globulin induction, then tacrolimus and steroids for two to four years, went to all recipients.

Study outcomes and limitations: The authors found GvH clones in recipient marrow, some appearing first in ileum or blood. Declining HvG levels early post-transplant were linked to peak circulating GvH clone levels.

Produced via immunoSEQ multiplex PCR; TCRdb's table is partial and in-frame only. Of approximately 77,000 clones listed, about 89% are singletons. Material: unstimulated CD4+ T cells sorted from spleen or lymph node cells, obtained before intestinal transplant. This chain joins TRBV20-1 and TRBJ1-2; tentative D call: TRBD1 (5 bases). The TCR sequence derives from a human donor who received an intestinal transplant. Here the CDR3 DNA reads TGCAGTGCTAGACAGGGCTATGGCTACACCTTC. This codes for CSARQGYGYTF.